The 13 T cell receptor beta chains listed next were all sequenced from one sample in a study of T cells after yellow fever vaccination. TCRdb independently ran MiXCR on the 5' RACE reads; one entry per CDR3 protein. Here the sample spans under 700,000 distinct CDR3 sequences, roughly 17% being singletons. The sample was PBMCs, taken 5 to 6 days after the first yellow fever vaccination. These TCRs come from a man between 18 and 35 years old who received the YFV17D yellow fever vaccine.

The chain is built from TRBV18 and TRBJ1-4; no clear D gene. This CDR3 has 13 residues. Germline V gene sequence: CDR1 KGHSH, CDR2 LQKENI. Trimming pared 3 bases from V and 8 bases from J, leaving 10 bases between. The DNA for the CDR3 is TGTGCCAGCTCACCCCAGCGGGGAGAAAAACTGTTTTTT. It is translated as CASSPQRGEKLFF.

The rearrangement links TRBV29-1 to TRBJ2-5; D may be TRBD2 (6 bases). The V gene's germline CDR1 is SQVTM and CDR2 ANQGSEA. V was pared by 1 base and J by 2 bases, with 14 bases between. The CDR3 consists of 15 residues. The CDR3 loop reads CSVEVAGTEQETQYF. The DNA for the CDR3 is TGCAGCGTTGAAGTCGCCGGGACTGAACAAGAGACCCAGTACTTC. Variable domain in full (rest from reference TRBV29-1 and TRBJ2-5): SAVISQKPSRDICQRGTSLTIQCQVDSQVTMMFWYRQQPGQSLTLIATANQGSEATYESGFVIDKFPISRPNLTFSTLTVSNMSPEDSSIYLCSVEVAGTEQETQYFGPGTRLLVL.

This clonotype turned up a few times. This chain joins TRBV11-2 and TRBJ1-2; D remains ambiguous. In germline, CDR1 is SGHAT, CDR2 FQNNGV. The CDR3 totals 15 residues. V lost 3 bases, J lost 0 bases, and 11 bases lay in between. In DNA form, the CDR3 reads TGTGCCAGCAGCTTTAACCAAAAAGCTAACTATGGCTACACCTTC. This sequence encodes CASSFNQKANYGYTF.

This rearrangement joins TRBV10-2 to TRBJ1-2; 9 positions agree with TRBD1. Germline lookup yields CDR1 WSHSY and CDR2 SAAADI. V trimming: 3 bases; J trimming: 1 base; junction bases outside the gene matches: 9. This CDR3 comprises 17 residues. Here the CDR3 reads CASSEGWRQGGNYGYTF. The CDR3 DNA follows: TGCGCCAGCAGTGAAGGTTGGAGACAGGGGGGTAACTATGGCTACACCTTC.

V gene TRBV5-6 combines with J gene TRBJ2-7; D is uncertain. The V gene's germline CDR1 is SGHDT and CDR2 YYEEEE. V lost 0 bases and J 1 base, leaving 11 bases between the germline ends. The CDR3 is 15 amino acids. The CDR3 nucleotides are TGTGCCAGCAGCTTGGCAACAGCGCCTTCCTACGAGCAGTACTTC. Its translation: CASSLATAPSYEQYF.

The chain uses TRBV7-9 and TRBJ2-4, with TRBD1 identical over 8 bases. After removal of 5 bases from V and 7 bases from J, the junction contained 10 bases not matched to a gene. CDR1 is SEHNR and CDR2 is FQNEAQ in the germline V gene (reference sequence). CDR3 length equals 15 residues. CDR3 sequence reads: CASSPRGTGGNIQYF. The DNA of the CDR3 is TGTGCCAGCAGCCCTAGGGGTACAGGGGGGAACATTCAGTACTTC. The full variable domain, in which reference TRBV7-9 and TRBJ2-4 provide the parts outside the CDR3, is DTGVSQNPRHKITKRGQNVTFRCDPISEHNRLYWYRQTLGQGPEFLTYFQNEAQLEKSRLLSDRFSAERPKGSFSTLEIQRTEQGDSAMYLCASSPRGTGGNIQYFGAGTRLSVL.

The rearrangement links TRBV10-1 to TRBJ2-1, with TRBD2 matching over 9 bases. The germline V gene has CDR1 WNHNN and CDR2 SYGVQD (reference sequence). V was pared by 1 base and J by 5 bases, with 6 bases of the junction left unmatched. The CDR3 extends over 16 amino acids. The CDR3 DNA reads TGCGCCAGCAGTGAGTTCATCCCTAGCGGGGACAATGAGCAGTTCTTC. It encodes CASSEFIPSGDNEQFF.

This chain links TRBV7-3 with TRBJ2-3; TRBD1 is a possible D gene (6 bases). The V end was cut by 5 bases, the J end by 4 bases, with 13 bases between. The CDR3 extends over 14 amino acids. CDR1 is SGHTA and CDR2 is FQGTGA in the germline V gene. The DNA for the CDR3 is TGTGCCAGCAGCCAGGGGATTAGCCCAGATACGCAGTATTTT. Translated, it gives CASSQGISPDTQYF.

The chain carries TRBV10-3 and TRBJ2-5; TRBD2 agrees at 14 bases. CDR1 ENHRY and CDR2 SYGVKD come from the germline V gene. V lost 3 bases, J lost 4 bases, and 1 base stayed unmatched. The CDR3 runs 15 residues. CDR3 loop: CAISDGTSGGETQYF. As DNA, the CDR3 is TGTGCCATCAGTGATGGGACTAGCGGGGGAGAGACCCAGTACTTC.

This clonotype was seen a few times. The chain links TRBV27 to TRBJ2-1; the D is unclear. The CDR3 consists of 15 residues. Germline loops: CDR1 MNHEY, CDR2 SMNVEV (reference sequence). V lost 5 bases and J 2 bases, leaving 13 bases between the germline ends. CDR3 sequence: CASSILGEPYNEQFF. CDR3 coding DNA: TGTGCCAGCAGTATTCTCGGAGAGCCCTACAATGAGCAGTTCTTC.

V and J are TRBV29-1 and TRBJ1-2; tentative D call: TRBD1 (5 bases). V lost 6 bases, J lost 0 bases, and 11 bases lay in between. Germline-derived CDR1 and CDR2 are SQVTM and ANQGSEA. The CDR3 contains 13 residues. CDR3 residues: CSVDSTPNYGYTF. The CDR3 region has the DNA TGCAGCGTCGACAGTACTCCTAACTATGGCTACACCTTC.

A few counts support this clonotype. The chain has TRBV5-1 and TRBJ2-1; tentative D call: TRBD1 (5 bases). This CDR3 region has 15 residues. Trimming removed 4 bases from V and 0 bases from J, with 11 bases in between. CDR1 is SGHRS and CDR2 is YFSETQ in the germline V gene. CDR3 coding DNA: TGCGCCAGCAGCCTCCGACAGAGCTCCTACAATGAGCAGTTCTTC. Its protein is CASSLRQSSYNEQFF.

This clonotype was picked up a small number of times. The V call is TRBV6-2 or TRBV6-3, the J call TRBJ2-2; D is unclear. Germline V CDR1 and CDR2: MNHEY, SVGEGT. V was shortened by 4 bases and J by 8 bases, with 20 bases between the two germline ends. CDR3 length: 16 amino acids. The CDR3 DNA is TGTGCCAGCAGTTTCAAGGTGTCTCCCCGGTCAGGGGAGCTGTTTTTT. This translates into CASSFKVSPRSGELFF.